This entry is about one T cell receptor (beta chain). It has no known antigen specificity. Base qualities are missing; no much larger clone stands one base away. Measured from the cysteine to the phenylalanine, the CDR3 is 14 residues long. Kept here is only the CDR3 DNA, which spans 42 bases and is read in frame from base 1. Trimming removed 4 bases from V and 3 bases from J; the gene matches leave 4 bases unexplained. According to the germline V gene, CDR1 reads LGHNA and CDR2 reads YSLEER. The cohort consisted of some 730 healthy bone marrow donors. Cohort members were all nominally healthy when sampled, although unrecorded immune exposures were likely present. The donor tested CMV seropositive, placing the donor among the 250 to 300 seropositive members of the cohort. A peripheral blood sample was collected from each donor, and TCR beta sequencing was performed on peripheral blood mononuclear cells. The Qiagen DNeasy Blood Extraction Kit was used to extract genomic DNA from the blood cell samples.

This entry belongs to a study of cytomegalovirus exposure and HLA in healthy donors (dated by TCRdb to 2017 to 2019). As for the study more broadly: An earlier analysis of 550 to 700 of the donors reported approximately 300 Gb of sequence data and around 110 million unique TCR beta sequences from 150 million to 200 million T cells. About 320 gigabases of sequencing data and some 85 million unique TCR sequences were included in an early release covering about 620 HLA-typed donors. The genetic ancestry cluster associated with self-reported Caucasian donors included about four fifths of the 398 genotyped donors. The study aimed to test whether cataloging public T cell receptors could reveal signatures of past pathogen exposure. The study used immunosequencing to profile the T cell repertoires of approximately 640 subjects and linked those repertoires to cytomegalovirus serostatus. Besides the first cohort of 666 subjects, a separate validation cohort made up of 95 to 150 different subjects was used. High-throughput TCR immunosequencing, statistical association of individual TCRs with disease status, and machine learning were combined to predict cytomegalovirus infection status. A later analysis re-analyzed previously published TCR beta repertoires from about 730 donors and added high-resolution HLA genotyping to study TCR occurrence patterns. Rather than drawing on any new phenotypic data, the later analysis identified candidate immune exposures from TCR beta sequences and the way those sequences occurred across donors. An earlier analysis of around 580 of the donors used high-throughput TCR beta sequencing to judge whether each TCR beta V gene segment behaved as functional or pseudogenic. Donor age, sex, ethnicity and CMV serostatus were compiled together with the repertoire data. Genome-wide SNP genotypes for about 65% of the 666 donors were used in a later genetic analysis, which treated that subset as a discovery cohort. Every discovery cohort repertoire had been produced on one sequencing platform. Both class I and class II loci were covered by HLA typing, at four-digit resolution. Typing coverage varied by locus: about 629-640 donors for A, B, C, DRB1 and DQB1; approximately 500 for DQA1; about 570 for DPA1; 400 to 480 for DPB1. Because of strong linkage in the cohort, 4 to 6 DR-DQ haplotypes were treated as single units for association and clustering. Among under 450 genotyped donors of the cohort, an average of approximately 250,000 unique TCR beta nucleotide sequences were sequenced per donor, roughly a sixth of them non-productive. General study outcomes and caveats: A later genetic analysis reported fewer N-insertions in productive TCRs among donors in an Asian-associated ancestry cluster than the approximately 700-donor mean. V-gene and J-gene trimming of TCR beta chains was associated with a missense DCLRE1C variant in a later genetic analysis, and the association was replicated in an independent cohort. Because some donors lacked HLA typing at each locus, the association tests relied only on the typed subset. Assigning TCR associations to individual alleles was difficult when HLA alleles, especially DR and DQ, strongly co-occurred. Presence/absence analyses assumed roughly uniform sequencing depth across donors, an assumption that may not hold. Broadly in line with IMGT annotations, most TCR beta V segments showed up in productive rearrangements about 87% or about 30% of the time in an earlier analysis of several hundred of the donors. Linkage disequilibrium might explain the correlated functional status among segregating V segments, but an unknown experimental factor could not be ruled out. A later analysis found that TCR association rates varied across HLA loci, with DRB1 alleles showing the most associated TCRs and HLA-C alleles the fewest. The only immune exposure information available for the cohort was CMV serostatus. The 87-base-pair reads could not distinguish some IMGT-functional V segments, including TRBV6-2 and TRBV6-3, so those segments were excluded. Across donors, most TCR sequences were observed very rarely, whereas some public TCRs were present in many individuals. A group of highly shared sequence variants was considered likely to be a technical artifact of the sequencing pipeline. A few of the identified cytomegalovirus-associated TCR beta chains were confirmed in vitro to be specific for cytomegalovirus antigens. In a later analysis, 15,000 to 20,000 TCR beta sequences were associated with specific HLA alleles at a false discovery rate of 0.05. It was suggested by the authors that the approach could potentially be generalized to other disease states and immunological phenotypes. In a later analysis, most CMV-associated TCR beta chains were found to appear HLA-restricted, with HLA associations seemingly driven largely by CMV exposure. A further reported finding was that TCR beta sequences accurately predicted the HLA-A and HLA-B alleles for most subjects in the first cohort. Because counts were too low, seventeen rarely observed V segments, including chromosome 9 orphons, were excluded from the earlier analysis of roughly 580 of the donors. A later analysis reported that several top co-occurrence clusters appeared linked to parvovirus B19, influenza, CMV and Epstein-Barr virus. In this cohort, only TCR beta chains were sequenced, and detectable features were limited by the absence of alpha or paired-chain data. Compared with equally common non-associated chains, HLA-associated TCR beta chains in a later analysis were more clonally expanded and had lower generation probabilities. In the study, approximately 160 TCR beta chains were listed as associated with cytomegalovirus. Cytomegalovirus status was reported to be diagnosed by the classifier with high specificity and sensitivity in both the original and validation cohorts.

Libraries were built with the immunoSEQ multiplex PCR assay. For the multiplex PCR, a mixture combining 60 forward primers for TCR Vbeta segments and 13 reverse primers for TCR Jbeta segments was used. Amplification of the CDR3 region of rearranged TCR beta genes was performed with a multiplex PCR assay on genomic DNA. On the Illumina HiSeq System, the amplified TCR beta libraries were sequenced as 87-base-pair reads. As for how the authors treated the data: A later analysis tallied about 77 million unique TCR beta chains across the approximately 670 repertoires, and about 12 million of those chains were shared by two or more donors. Raw reads were error-corrected and collapsed into unique sequences by a nearest-neighbor algorithm in which closely related sequences were merged to remove PCR and sequencing errors. Alignment of CDR3 sequences to IMGT reference sequences was used to assign V, D and J gene segments. Each retained sequence needed at least a six-nucleotide match to both a V gene segment and a J gene segment. A rearrangement was called productive if the CDR3 had no stop codons and remained in frame with V and J, and every other rearrangement was called non-productive. CDR3 was defined by IMGT convention, running from the second conserved V-encoded cysteine to the conserved J-encoded phenylalanine. In an earlier analysis of around 540 of the donors, sequences lacking an unambiguous match to a single V gene segment were excluded. An earlier analysis of several hundred of the donors classified V segments as functional when productive rearrangements were above 56.7% and as segregating when the standard deviation between donors was above 5%. A statistical classification framework was built to diagnose cytomegalovirus status from the catalog of TCR beta chain sequences. In a later analysis, V and J genes were assigned by comparing TCR nucleotide sequences against IMGT/GENE-DB human TR gene sequences. The TCRdist pipeline was used in a later analysis to assign CDR3 sequences and most-parsimonious VDJ recombination scenarios. In a later analysis, every TCR beta chain was defined by the combination of its CDR3 amino acid sequence and its V-gene family, and reads without a unique V-gene family were dropped. As a way to deal with suspected cross-contamination and a sequencing artifact, a later analysis dropped 450 to 700 nucleotide sequences that were highly shared and had low generation probability. In a later analysis, a clonal expansion index was calculated for each public chain from normalized within-repertoire ranks of inferred template counts. In a later analysis, generation probabilities were computed with a VDJ recombination model fitted to out-of-frame rearrangements, and the resulting probabilities were checked against IGoR. In a later analysis, hypergeometric tests were used to score TCR-TCR, TCR-HLA and TCR-CMV co-occurrence, with a repertoire-size bias correction applied to TCR pairs. False discovery rates were estimated in a later analysis by permuting HLA or CMV assignments 20 times. In a later analysis, co-occurring TCRs were grouped using DBSCAN, and TCRdist sequence similarity was added for clustering within HLA-allele-positive subsets. Co-occurrence clustering excluded repertoires with fewer than 30,000 or more than 120,000 public chains, plus five with anomalous nucleotide sharing. What TCRdb holds here is the immuneACCESS table cut down to in-frame rearrangements. Part of the clones is not present; checked against another copy, under half of the missing clones reflect an unresolved V gene, and the others are unexplained. V and J calls and clone size are copied from that table; D and trimming were computed from the DNA. The sample includes about 160,000 clones, with approximately 80% observed a single time. The biggest ten clones account for 3.7% of the sample.

Recombination linked TRBV4-3 to TRBJ2-3; the central 7 bases match TRBD1. The receptor was isolated from a man aged 25 to 40 in good health and CMV-seropositive. Sequenced material: PBMCs. Here the CDR3 is given as CASSLTGETDTQYF. The sequence in DNA is TGCGCCAGCAGCCTCACAGGGGAGACAGATACGCAGTATTTT.